The 18 T cell receptor beta chains in this list originate from one sample, sequenced in a study of cytomegalovirus exposure and HLA in healthy donors. Method: immunoSEQ multiplex PCR; TCRdb's copy keeps in-frame clones and lacks some. The data hold under 200,000 clones, with around nine tenths observed a single time. Sequencing used PBMCs. The receptors derive from a young man in good health and CMV-seropositive.

The chain has TRBV6-1 and TRBJ1-2, with D unclear. The CDR3 extends over 14 amino acids. Trimming stripped 0 bases from V and 5 bases from J, with 10 bases between. CDR1 and CDR2 from the germline V gene are MNHNS and SASEGT. The CDR3 DNA reads TGTGCCAGCAGTGAAGCGCTTCCGGGTTATGGCTACACCTTC. It encodes CASSEALPGYGYTF.

The chain is built from TRBV9 and TRBJ2-3; 8 bases are a match to TRBD2. From germline, CDR1 is SGDLS and CDR2 YYNGEE. J was trimmed by 2 bases and V by 2 bases; bases with no gene match: 7. The length of the CDR3 is 16 residues. The CDR3 sequence: CASSVGGLVYTDTQYF. CDR3 coding DNA: TGTGCCAGCAGCGTCGGGGGACTAGTTTACACAGATACGCAGTATTTT.

As regards this clone: At one of its ends the junction is not consistent with the germline gene, which may arise from a read error. The chain links TRBV29-1 to TRBJ2-7, with 9 bases identical to TRBD2. Germline CDR1 and CDR2: SQVTM and ANQGSEA. The CDR3 is made up of 15 amino acids. The CDR3 DNA is TGCAGCGTGGAAGTAGCGGGAGTTTTCTCCTACGAGCAGTACTTC. Amino acid sequence: CSVEVAGVFSYEQYF.

This clone was seen only once. This chain joins TRBV27 and TRBJ2-7; D is possibly TRBD2 (5 bases). Trimming took off 6 bases at V and 2 bases at J, with 11 bases between the two ends. The CDR3 spans 13 residues. In germline, CDR1 is MNHEY, CDR2 SMNVEV (reference sequence). CDR3 sequence (DNA): TGTGCCAGCAGCCCCGGGGAAACCTACGAGCAGTACTTC. As protein: CASSPGETYEQYF.

This chain joins TRBV11-2 and TRBJ1-1; D ambiguous. The germline gives CDR1 SGHAT, CDR2 FQNNGV. V was clipped by 2 bases and J by 1 base, with 11 bases between them. CDR3 length equals 15 residues. The CDR3 nucleotides are TGTGCCAGCAGCTTATACGGCGGTTCGAACACTGAAGCTTTCTTT. Protein sequence: CASSLYGGSNTEAFF.

The rearrangement joins TRBV27 to TRBJ2-1; weak D call: TRBD1 (5 bases). This CDR3 spans 15 amino acids. Germline V gene sequence: CDR1 MNHEY, CDR2 SMNVEV (reference sequence). V was pared by 5 bases and J by 0 bases, with 11 bases between. The CDR3, as DNA: TGTGCCAGCAGTCACCGACAGAGCTCCTACAATGAGCAGTTCTTC. Amino acid sequence: CASSHRQSSYNEQFF.

J is TRBJ2-7 and V is TRBV25-1; TRBD1 matches at 7 bases. This CDR3 spans 13 amino acids. After removal of 2 bases from V and 2 bases from J, the junction contained 0 bases not matched to a gene. Germline assignment: CDR1 MGHDK and CDR2 SYGVNS. For the CDR3, the DNA is TGTGCCAGCAGTGAACAGGGGGCCTACGAGCAGTACTTC. As protein: CASSEQGAYEQYF.

A single count supports this clone. CDR3 amino acids: CASSDPSSGETQYF. The DNA of the CDR3 is TGTGCCAGCTCGGACCCATCGTCGGGGGAGACCCAGTACTTC. J is TRBJ2-5 and V is TRBV6-1, with a tentative D call TRBD2 (5 bases). The length of the CDR3 is 14 residues. The V end lost 8 bases, the J end lost 5 bases, and 18 bases lay between the germline ends. CDR1 and CDR2 from the germline V gene are MNHNS and SASEGT.

About this clone itself: Within the sample, other DNA sequences also encode this same CDR3. CDR3 sequence (DNA): TGCGCCAGCAGCCTTACTAGCGGGAGCACAGATACGCAGTATTTT. This encodes CASSLTSGSTDTQYF. V is TRBV4-1 and J is TRBJ2-3, with 9 bases identical to TRBD2. The germline V gene has CDR1 MGHRA and CDR2 YSYEKL. Trimming removed 4 bases from V and 0 bases from J; junction bases left unmatched: 2. This CDR3 region has 15 residues.

DNA for the CDR3: TGCAGCGTTGGCGGGGGGTACGAGCAGTACTTC. Encoded protein: CSVGGGYEQYF. This chain connects TRBV29-1 to TRBJ2-7; 8 bases match TRBD2. This CDR3 is 11 amino acids long. Losses at the gene ends were 4 bases for V and 4 bases for J; bases not matched to a gene: 0. In germline, CDR1 is SQVTM, CDR2 ANQGSEA.

This chain uses TRBV6-6 with TRBJ1-5, with D unresolved. Germline V CDR1 and CDR2: MNHNY, SVGAGI (reference sequence). Trimming removed 5 bases from V and 9 bases from J, with 8 bases in between. The CDR3 length is 11 residues. CDR3 DNA: TGTGCCAGCAGTCAGGAGGGGCCCCAGCATTTT. Translated, it gives CASSQEGPQHF.

The chain employs TRBV19 and TRBJ1-5; 9 bases fit TRBD1. The CDR3 consists of 17 residues. The V segment lost 3 bases and the J segment 3 bases; nucleotides outside the gene matches: 9. CDR1 LNHDA and CDR2 SQIVND come from the germline V gene (reference sequence). CDR3 protein: CASSIDRGKTFNQPQHF. The CDR3 nucleotides read TGTGCCAGTAGTATCGACAGGGGGAAAACCTTCAATCAGCCCCAGCATTTT.

The J gene is TRBJ1-4, the V gene TRBV9; perhaps TRBD1 as D (5 bases). V lost 3 bases and J lost 8, with 14 bases in between. The CDR3 is made up of 14 amino acids. From germline, CDR1 is SGDLS and CDR2 YYNGEE. The CDR3, as DNA: TGTGCCAGCAGCGCGAACGTTCGGGGGGAAAAACTGTTTTTT. Translated, it gives CASSANVRGEKLFF.

This sequence joins TRBV9 and TRBJ1-3; 9 positions match TRBD1. CDR3 length equals 15 residues. CDR1 and CDR2 (germline): SGDLS, YYNGEE. Germline trimming cut 5 bases from V and 4 bases from J; bases unmatched to any gene: 7. CDR3 region: CASSGDRDGGNTIYF. The CDR3 DNA is TGTGCCAGCAGTGGGGACAGGGACGGGGGAAACACCATATATTTT.

The chain combines TRBV28 with TRBJ2-2; TRBD2 aligns across 9 bases. CDR3 length: 17 amino acids. V lost 4 bases to trimming and J lost 4 bases; unmatched junction nucleotides: 10. Germline lookup yields CDR1 MDHEN and CDR2 SYDVKM. In DNA, the CDR3 is TGTGCCAGCAGTTCGGGCGGGAGGGCCCCGATCACCGGGGAGCTGTTTTTT. Its translation is CASSSGGRAPITGELFF.

J is TRBJ2-1 and V is TRBV12-5; D is possibly TRBD2 (8 bases). The germline V gene encodes CDR1 LGHNT and CDR2 FRNRAP. The germline V and J ends were trimmed by 2 bases and 0 bases, with 20 bases remaining between them. CDR3 length: 19 residues. In DNA, the CDR3 is TGTGCTAGTGGTTTGATGACAGGGTTAGGGACTAGCTCCTACAATGAGCAGTTCTTC. It codes for CASGLMTGLGTSSYNEQFF.

The chain couples TRBV6-9 to TRBJ2-7, with 7 bases matching TRBD1. V lost 0 bases, J lost 3 bases, and 17 bases stayed unmatched. CDR3 size: 19 residues. Germline assignment: CDR1 MNHGY and CDR2 SVAAGI. DNA of the CDR3: TGTGCCAGCAGTTATTCAAATAACAGGGTCCAGGGGGATAGCTACGAGCAGTACTTC. Its protein product is CASSYSNNRVQGDSYEQYF.

The gene calls are TRBV30 and TRBJ1-2; D uncertain. Trimming pared 3 bases from V and 2 bases from J, leaving 19 bases between. The CDR3 loop spans 16 amino acids. In germline, CDR1 is GTSNPN, CDR2 SVGIG (reference sequence). For the CDR3, the DNA is TGTGCCTGGAGGGAGGTTGACCGAAACGGGAACTATGGCTACACCTTC. This encodes CAWREVDRNGNYGYTF.